Presented here are 16 T cell receptor beta chains from one specimen sequenced in a study of T cell responses to AZD1222 COVID-19 vaccine. TCRdb keeps only in-frame clones here, not all; method: immunoSEQ multiplex PCR. The sample shows over 150,000 clones, about 88% of them seen only once. Sequenced here: peripheral blood, sampled on day 0 of AZD1222 vaccination. These receptor sequences come from an adult in good health.

The CDR3, as DNA: TGTGCCACCAGCAGGGGGGCAACTAGCGGGAGCGGCAATGAGCAGTTCTTC. As protein: CATSRGATSGSGNEQFF. The V gene is TRBV15, the J gene TRBJ2-1, with TRBD2 matching 11 bases. Germline values: CDR1 LNHNV, CDR2 YYDKDF (reference sequence). The trim removed 3 bases at V and 6 bases at J, leaving 10 bases unmatched. The CDR3 is made up of 17 amino acids.

This clone occurred once. The rearrangement joins TRBV28 to TRBJ2-5; either TRBD1 or TRBD2 may supply D (6 bases each). V was clipped by 6 bases and J by 8 bases, with 19 bases between them. The CDR3 covers 14 residues. Germline assignment: CDR1 MDHEN and CDR2 SYDVKM. CDR3 sequence (DNA): TGTGCCAGCAGGGGCTCGGGGGCTTTCGTCACCCAGTACTTC. Translating it yields CASRGSGAFVTQYF.

V is TRBV20-1 and J is TRBJ1-1, with a tentative D call TRBD1 (5 bases). The CDR3 loop spans 10 amino acids. Germline V CDR1 and CDR2: DFQATT, SNEGSKA (reference sequence). The CDR3 is CGTGETEAFF. Here the CDR3 DNA reads TGCGGGACGGGGGAGACTGAAGCTTTCTTT.

The CDR3 protein is CASSTHSGTDFNYGYTF. CDR3 coding DNA: TGTGCCAGCAGCACACACTCCGGGACCGATTTTAACTATGGCTACACCTTC. The chain employs TRBV11-3 and TRBJ1-2, with a tentative D call TRBD1 (5 bases). V lost 5 bases to trimming and J lost 1 base, with 20 bases between them. Germline CDR1 is SGHNT and CDR2 is YENEEA. This CDR3 has 17 amino acids.

The rearrangement joins TRBV11-2 to TRBJ1-1; unclear D gene. V lost 5 bases and J 2 bases, leaving 9 bases between the germline ends. This CDR3 has 13 residues. Germline V gene lookup returns CDR1 SGHAT and CDR2 FQNNGV. The CDR3 DNA follows: TGTGCCAGCAGCCACCGGGTAAACACTGAAGCTTTCTTT. Translated, it gives CASSHRVNTEAFF.

This chain connects TRBV19 to TRBJ1-1; TRBD1 might be the D (5 bases). Between the trimmed V and J ends, which lost 4 bases and 5 bases, there was a span of 14 bases. Per the germline V gene, CDR1 is LNHDA and CDR2 is SQIVND (reference sequence). CDR3 length equals 14 residues. The CDR3 loop reads CASSSSTDLTEAFF. CDR3 DNA sequence: TGTGCCAGTAGTAGCTCGACAGATTTGACTGAAGCTTTCTTT.

This sequence joins TRBV4-1 and TRBJ2-2; D gene uncertain. Germline-derived CDR1 and CDR2 are MGHRA and YSYEKL. This CDR3 region has 15 residues. Deletions cut 4 bases from V and 6 bases from J, with 15 bases between. DNA for the CDR3: TGCGCCAGCAGCCTTTACCGGATCCTCCCCGGGGAGCTGTTTTTT. As protein: CASSLYRILPGELFF.

The chain links TRBV11-3 to TRBJ1-1, with D unresolved. CDR1 and CDR2 (germline): SGHNT, YENEEA. Trimming cost V 5 bases and J 2 bases, with 9 bases left between them. This CDR3 is 13 amino acids long. Here the CDR3 DNA reads TGTGCCAGCAGCCCGACTCCAAACACTGAAGCTTTCTTT. Translating it yields CASSPTPNTEAFF. The full variable domain, completed using reference TRBV11-3 and TRBJ1-1, is EAGVVQSPRYKIIEKKQPVAFWCNPISGHNTLYWYLQNLGQGPELLIRYENEEAVDDSQLPKDRFSAERLKGVDSTLKIQPAELGDSAVYLCASSPTPNTEAFFGQGTRLTVV.

The rearrangement uses TRBV28 and TRBJ1-2, with 8 bases aligning to TRBD1. The CDR3 is made up of 17 amino acids. V lost 1 base and J lost 6; bases outside the gene matches: 13. Germline V gene lookup returns CDR1 MDHEN and CDR2 SYDVKM. CDR3 DNA sequence: TGTGCCAGCAGTTTATTTCAGTTCCGGACAGGGTTCGATGGCTACACCTTC. Translation gives CASSLFQFRTGFDGYTF.

The CDR3 coding sequence is TGTGCCTGGAGTGCTAGCGGAGCCAGAGATACGCAGTATTTT. This encodes CAWSASGARDTQYF. This sequence joins TRBV30 and TRBJ2-3; 7 bases are shared with TRBD2. Germline-derived CDR1 and CDR2 are GTSNPN and SVGIG (reference sequence). Germline trimming cut 1 base from V and 5 bases from J; bases unmatched to any gene: 6. This CDR3 is built from 14 residues.

The V gene is TRBV25-1, the J gene TRBJ1-2, with unresolved D. Germline V lookup: CDR1 MGHDK, CDR2 SYGVNS. This CDR3 spans 13 amino acids. V dropped 6 bases and J dropped 6 bases, with 14 bases sitting between them. The CDR3 here is CASSLLGADGYTF. The CDR3, as DNA: TGTGCCAGCAGCCTGTTGGGCGCGGATGGCTACACCTTC.

V usage is TRBV19 and J usage is TRBJ1-6, with a tentative D call TRBD1 (6 bases). Trimming cost V 6 bases and J 10 bases, with 19 bases left between them. Germline CDR1 and CDR2: LNHDA and SQIVND (reference sequence). The CDR3 runs to 15 residues. As DNA, the CDR3 is TGTGCCAGTAGATTTCAAAGGGGGGGAAACTCACCCCTCCACTTT. Its translation: CASRFQRGGNSPLHF.

This clone was counted only a few times. This chain connects TRBV10-3 to TRBJ1-4; D ambiguous. Germline V gene data show CDR1 as ENHRY and CDR2 as SYGVKD. The V end was cut by 2 bases, the J end by 8 bases, with 6 bases between. The CDR3 has 12 residues. CDR3: CAISETVEKLFF. The CDR3 DNA reads TGTGCCATCAGTGAGACGGTAGAAAAACTGTTTTTT.

This chain joins TRBV4-1 and TRBJ2-3; D may be TRBD2 (5 bases). Germline V lookup: CDR1 MGHRA, CDR2 YSYEKL. V was trimmed by 1 base and J by 1 base, leaving 12 bases between them. The CDR3 has 16 amino acids. This CDR3 is CASSQAPAGGTDTQYF. The CDR3 DNA is TGCGCCAGCAGCCAAGCCCCAGCCGGGGGCACAGATACGCAGTATTTT.

V is TRBV30 and J is TRBJ1-1; D is unresolved. The V gene's germline CDR1 is GTSNPN and CDR2 SVGIG (reference sequence). V shed 0 bases and J shed 7 bases, with 6 bases lying between them. The CDR3 length is 11 residues. The DNA for the CDR3 is TGTGCCTGGAGTGTTTTATATGAAGCTTTCTTT. Translation gives CAWSVLYEAFF.

The rearrangement joins TRBV24-1 to TRBJ1-5; no reliable D call. The germline V and J ends were trimmed by 12 bases and 8 bases, with 22 bases remaining between them. Germline V gene sequence: CDR1 KGHDR, CDR2 SFDVKD. CDR3 length: 14 residues. The CDR3 loop is CAANVRPRVKPQHF. The CDR3 nucleotides read TGTGCCGCAAACGTTCGACCCCGGGTTAAGCCCCAGCATTTT.